A selection of T cell receptor beta chains follows, all from one sample in a study of vaccination and CD4 T cells after COVID-19. From the PCR reads, TCRdb called clonotypes with MiXCR, one entry per CDR3 protein. The sample has around 26,000 distinct CDR3 sequences, 64% seen once. These receptors have no identified antigens. Specimen: CD4+ T cells from blood, cultured in vitro. The receptors shown here come from a human donor who had recovered from COVID-19. The CDR3 runs from the conserved cysteine through the conserved F or W. The D gene is left open where the match is weak. Rows give clone size only sometimes, using once, few, many, or a class for an expanded clone.

J gene,clone size,V gene,D gene,CDR3 protein,CDR3 DNA
TRBJ1-2,-,TRBV5-4,-,CASSAITDDYGYTF,TGTGCCAGCAGCGCGATTACGGACGACTATGGCTACACCTTC
TRBJ1-5,-,TRBV20-1,-,CSARRNPFSGRGQPQHF,TGCAGTGCTAGAAGAAACCCATTTTCGGGTCGAGGTCAGCCCCAGCATTTT
TRBJ2-2,-,TRBV11-2,-,CASDGAGGAGELFF,TGTGCCAGCGATGGGGCAGGTGGGGCCGGGGAGCTGTTTTTT
TRBJ2-7,few,TRBV24-1,-,CATSDSRRRDYEQYF,TGTGCCACCAGTGACTCAAGAAGGAGGGATTACGAGCAGTACTTC
TRBJ2-2,-,TRBV6-5,TRBD2,CASSLFGLDPWSGELFF,TGTGCCAGCAGTTTATTCGGACTAGACCCCTGGTCCGGGGAGCTGTTTTTT
TRBJ2-7,once,TRBV28,TRBD1,CASSFADRGGEQYF,TGTGCCAGCAGTTTCGCGGACAGGGGAGGCGAGCAGTACTTC
TRBJ1-2,-,TRBV7-9,TRBD1,CASRQDYRGSTF,TGTGCCAGCAGGCAAGATTACAGGGGATCGACCTTC
TRBJ1-1,-,TRBV27,-,CASSLEGMNTEAFF,TGTGCCAGCAGTTTAGAGGGCATGAACACTGAAGCTTTCTTT
TRBJ2-7,-,TRBV7-3,-,CASSLFPGSYEQYF,TGTGCCAGCAGCTTATTTCCAGGGTCGTACGAGCAGTACTTC
TRBJ2-5,-,TRBV11-3,TRBD2,CASSAGLAEETQYF,TGTGCCAGCAGCGCGGGACTAGCGGAAGAGACCCAGTACTTC
TRBJ1-5,-,TRBV20-1,TRBD1,CSARTGGFQPQHF,TGCAGTGCTAGAACAGGGGGCTTTCAGCCCCAGCATTTT
TRBJ2-5,once,TRBV6-1,-,CASSEGGVKETQYF,TGTGCCAGCAGTGAGGGGGGCGTGAAAGAGACCCAGTACTTC
TRBJ2-3,few,TRBV20-1,TRBD1,CSARDRGRSDTQYF,TGCAGTGCCAGGGACAGGGGGCGATCAGATACGCAGTATTTT
TRBJ2-7,-,TRBV5-4,-,CASSFGGQGYEQYF,TGTGCCAGCAGCTTTGGCGGGCAGGGCTACGAGCAGTACTTC
TRBJ1-5,few,TRBV6-2/TRBV6-3,-,CASSRQDVAPQHF,TGTGCCAGCAGCCGTCAGGACGTTGCGCCCCAGCATTTT
TRBJ1-2,-,TRBV18,TRBD1,CASSPLSGDRAYGYTF,TGTGCCAGCTCACCACTATCAGGGGACAGGGCCTATGGCTACACCTTC
TRBJ1-2,-,TRBV9,TRBD1,CASSRTGNYGYTF,TGTGCCAGCAGTCGGACAGGGAACTATGGCTACACCTTC
TRBJ2-2,-,TRBV20-1,-,CSARDAHGAANTGELFF,TGCAGTGCTAGAGACGCTCACGGGGCTGCGAACACCGGGGAGCTGTTTTTT
TRBJ2-6,-,TRBV19,-,CASSILASGANVLTF,TGTGCCAGTAGTATTTTAGCCTCTGGGGCCAACGTCCTGACTTTC
TRBJ1-5,-,TRBV12-3/TRBV12-4,-,CASTFKGVQPQHF,TGTGCCAGCACCTTCAAGGGGGTTCAGCCCCAGCATTTT
TRBJ2-7,-,TRBV15,-,CATSRDKPYEQYF,TGTGCCACCAGCAGAGACAAACCCTACGAGCAGTACTTC
TRBJ1-1,-,TRBV7-6,TRBD1,CASILSTGSSEAFF,TGTGCCAGCATCCTTTCGACAGGGTCGAGTGAAGCTTTCTTT
TRBJ2-3,-,TRBV20-1,TRBD2,CSAQKLAGASDTQYF,TGCAGTGCGCAAAAACTAGCGGGAGCCTCAGATACGCAGTATTTT
TRBJ1-5,-,TRBV20-1,-,CSASKGQGNQPQHF,TGCAGTGCTAGTAAGGGTCAGGGCAATCAGCCCCAGCATTTT
TRBJ1-1,few,TRBV18,-,CASSPGQTGFTEAFF,TGTGCCAGCTCACCCGGGCAAACAGGTTTCACTGAAGCTTTCTTT
TRBJ2-7,-,TRBV7-2,TRBD2,CASSLDALAGREQYF,TGTGCCAGCAGCTTAGACGCACTAGCGGGACGCGAGCAGTACTTC
TRBJ1-2,-,TRBV6-2/TRBV6-3,TRBD1,CASSPYRLDRGGGYTF,TGTGCCAGCAGTCCATACCGTCTAGACAGGGGTGGAGGCTACACCTTC
TRBJ1-5,-,TRBV20-1,-,CSARATGLRNQPQHF,TGCAGTGCCCGCGCGACAGGACTACGTAATCAGCCCCAGCATTTT
TRBJ2-7,-,TRBV7-2,-,CASSPTATSSYEQYF,TGTGCCAGCAGCCCCACAGCAACTAGCAGCTACGAGCAGTACTTC
TRBJ2-7,-,TRBV7-2,-,CASSPARGYEQYF,TGTGCCAGCAGCCCTGCCAGGGGATACGAGCAGTACTTC
TRBJ1-5,-,TRBV7-2,-,CASSLSSASSQPQHF,TGTGCCAGCAGCTTATCCTCGGCCAGCAGTCAGCCCCAGCATTTT
TRBJ2-1,-,TRBV28,-,CASTIAGLTINNEQFF,TGTGCCAGCACCATCGCGGGGCTAACAATAAACAATGAGCAGTTCTTC